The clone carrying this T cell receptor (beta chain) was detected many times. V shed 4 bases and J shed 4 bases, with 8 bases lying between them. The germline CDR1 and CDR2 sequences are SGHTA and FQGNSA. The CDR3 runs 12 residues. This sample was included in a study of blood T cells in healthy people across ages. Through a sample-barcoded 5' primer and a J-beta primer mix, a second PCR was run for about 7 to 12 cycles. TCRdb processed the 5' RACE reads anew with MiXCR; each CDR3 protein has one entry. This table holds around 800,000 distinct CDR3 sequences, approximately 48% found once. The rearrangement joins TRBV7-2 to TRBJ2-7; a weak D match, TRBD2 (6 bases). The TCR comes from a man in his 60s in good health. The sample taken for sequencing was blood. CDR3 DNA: TGTGCCAGCAGCTCGGGGGAATACGAGCAGTACTTC. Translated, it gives CASSSGEYEQYF.